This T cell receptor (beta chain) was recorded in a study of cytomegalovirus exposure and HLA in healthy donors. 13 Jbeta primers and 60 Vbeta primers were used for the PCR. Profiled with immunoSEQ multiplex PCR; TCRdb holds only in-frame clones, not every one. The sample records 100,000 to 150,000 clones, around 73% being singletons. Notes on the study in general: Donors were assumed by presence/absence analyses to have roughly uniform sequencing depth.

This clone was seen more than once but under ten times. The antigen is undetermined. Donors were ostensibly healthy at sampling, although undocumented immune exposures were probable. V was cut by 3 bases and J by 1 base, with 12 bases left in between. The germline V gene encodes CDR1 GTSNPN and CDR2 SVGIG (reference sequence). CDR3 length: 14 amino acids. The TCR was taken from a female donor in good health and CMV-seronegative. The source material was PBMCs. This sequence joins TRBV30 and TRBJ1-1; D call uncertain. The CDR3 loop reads CAWRAADKNTEAFF. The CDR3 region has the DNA TGTGCCTGGAGGGCAGCAGACAAGAACACTGAAGCTTTCTTT.